These 21 T cell receptor beta chains were all obtained from the same sample, sequenced in a study of CD8+CD57+ T cells in acquired aplastic anemia. According to the study, genomic DNA was the template for TCR beta VDJ and CDR3 profiling. MiXCR, run by TCRdb on the reads, gives a single entry per CDR3 protein. The sample consists of under 200,000 distinct CDR3 sequences, around half of them appearing once. All sequencing subjects had displayed CD8+CD57+ cell expansion on flow cytometry. Sequenced input: sorted CD4+, CD8+, or CD8+CD57+ T cells (not recorded which) from PBMCs. The receptors were gathered from a human donor with aplastic anemia.

J is TRBJ2-7 and V is TRBV29-1; the match to TRBD2 covers 16 bases. Germline V CDR1 and CDR2: SQVTM, ANQGSEA. This CDR3 has 18 amino acids. V lost 6 bases to trimming and J lost 5 bases; unmatched junction nucleotides: 16. The CDR3 is CSVAGSGTSGRAVDEQYF. CDR3 DNA sequence: TGCAGCGTAGCAGGGTCCGGGACTAGCGGGAGGGCCGTCGACGAGCAGTACTTC.

V usage is TRBV29-1 and J usage is TRBJ2-3; 16 nucleotides agree with TRBD2. The germline CDR1 and CDR2 sequences are SQVTM and ANQGSEA. This CDR3 region has 14 residues. J gave up 7 bases and V 6 bases, and 4 bases lay outside the gene matches. For the CDR3, the DNA is TGCAGCGTCGGGACTAGCGGGGGGGCGAATACGCAGTATTTT. Its protein product is CSVGTSGGANTQYF.

This chain joins TRBV7-8 and TRBJ1-6; D remains ambiguous. There are 15 residues in the CDR3. V shed 2 bases and J shed 9 bases, with 14 bases lying between them. Per germline, CDR1 SGHVS and CDR2 FQNEAQ. The CDR3: CASSLPTPQRSPLHF. The DNA of the CDR3 is TGTGCCAGCAGCTTACCAACCCCGCAGCGTTCACCCCTCCACTTT.

The sample holds many counts of this clonotype. The chain couples TRBV6-1 to TRBJ2-1, with 8 bases identical to TRBD1. Trimming removed 5 bases from V and 5 bases from J; junction bases left unmatched: 11. Germline CDR1 is MNHNS and CDR2 is SASEGT. There are 16 residues in the CDR3. The CDR3, as DNA: TGTGCCAGCAGTACCGGACAGGGCGGCGTCCACAATGAGCAGTTCTTC. This gives the protein CASSTGQGGVHNEQFF.

Remarks on this clonotype: This may be a read error: a much more frequent sequence differs by one nucleotide. The rearrangement links TRBV6-1 to TRBJ1-2; D unclear. Germline CDR1 MNHNS, CDR2 SASEGT. The CDR3 is made up of 14 amino acids. The V end lost 4 bases, the J end lost 7 bases, and 16 bases lay between the germline ends. The CDR3 DNA sequence: TGTGCCAGCAGTGGAATTGCGACCCTAATTGGCTACACCTTC. This translates into CASSGIATLIGYTF.

The sample holds many counts of this clonotype. The chain recombines TRBV9 with TRBJ2-1, with 7 positions matching TRBD1. Germline V CDR1 and CDR2: SGDLS, YYNGEE. The CDR3 sequence is 13 residues long. With 3 bases clipped from V and 7 bases from J, the junction kept 4 bases outside the gene matches. CDR3: CASSEGQWNEQFF. CDR3 coding DNA: TGTGCCAGCAGCGAGGGACAGTGGAATGAGCAGTTCTTC. Filled out from reference TRBV9 and TRBJ2-1, the complete variable domain reads DSGVTQTPKHLITATGQRVTLRCSPRSGDLSVYWYQQSLDQGLQFLIQYYNGEERAKGNILERFSAQQFPDLHSELNLSSLELGDSALYFCASSEGQWNEQFFGPGTRLTVL.

Regarding this clonotype: A read error may be the cause here, since a much bigger clone is one base away. This chain joins TRBV20-1 and TRBJ2-1, with TRBD2 matching 7 bases. This CDR3 has 15 residues. CDR1 and CDR2 (germline): DFQATT, SNEGSKA (reference sequence). The CDR3 coding sequence is TGCGGTGCTAGAGGCGGTTCCGCGGGGGACAATGAGCAGTTCTTC. Its protein product is CGARGGSAGDNEQFF.

This clonotype was seen repeatedly, ten times or more. V gene TRBV6-2 or TRBV6-3 combines with J gene TRBJ1-4, with D unclear. The CDR3 totals 13 residues. V lost 6 bases and J lost 6, with 11 bases in between. Germline V gene lookup returns CDR1 MNHEY and CDR2 SVGEGT. The CDR3 region has the DNA TGTGCCAGCAGAGCCCGACTCGATGAAAAACTGTTTTTT. This sequence encodes CASRARLDEKLFF.

The chain recombines TRBV4-2 with TRBJ2-1; D might be TRBD1 (6 bases). CDR1 LGHNA and CDR2 YNFKEQ come from the germline V gene. CDR3 length: 15 amino acids. Trimming cost V 0 bases and J 1 base, with 7 bases left between them. For the CDR3, the DNA is TGTGCCAGCAGCCAAGACAGGGGATCCTACAATGAGCAGTTCTTC. Amino acid sequence: CASSQDRGSYNEQFF.

The V gene is TRBV9, the J gene TRBJ2-5; 7 bases are shared with TRBD2. Unmatched junction bases numbered 14, after V lost 3 bases and J lost 6 bases. Germline V CDR1 and CDR2: SGDLS, YYNGEE. The CDR3 has 16 residues. The CDR3 DNA sequence: TGTGCCAGCAGCGGAAGCGGGACCCTCCGGCAAAAGACCCAGTACTTC. This sequence encodes CASSGSGTLRQKTQYF.

For the CDR3, the DNA is TGTGCCATCAGTGAGTCGGTTTCCACTGAAGCTTTCTTT. This translates into CAISESVSTEAFF. The chain carries TRBV10-3 and TRBJ1-1; D not certain. Per the germline V gene, CDR1 is ENHRY and CDR2 is SYGVKD. The CDR3 loop spans 13 amino acids. Trimming shortened V by 0 bases and J by 4 bases, and 6 bases separated the two germline ends.

This clonotype came up many times. The CDR3 loop reads CASSVEGGLTDTQYF. The DNA for the CDR3 is TGTGCCAGCAGCGTAGAGGGGGGACTCACAGATACGCAGTATTTT. The chain is built from TRBV9 and TRBJ2-3; D assignment may be TRBD1 or TRBD2 (6 bases each). The germline V and J ends were trimmed by 0 bases and 2 bases, with 10 bases remaining between them. CDR1 is SGDLS, CDR2 YYNGEE, per germline. The CDR3 has 15 residues.

This clonotype was seen repeatedly, ten times or more. This sequence joins TRBV20-1 and TRBJ1-2; D gene unclear. The CDR3 runs 14 residues. Germline-derived CDR1 and CDR2 are DFQATT and SNEGSKA (reference sequence). Trimming took off 3 bases at V and 7 bases at J, with 18 bases between the two ends. CDR3 sequence: CSARVEPPRSGYTF. CDR3 bases: TGCAGTGCTAGGGTGGAACCTCCCCGGAGTGGCTACACCTTC.

This clonotype was observed many times. The chain joins TRBV11-2 to TRBJ2-2, with 10 positions matching TRBD2. This CDR3 region has 17 residues. With 3 bases clipped from V and 3 bases from J, the junction kept 7 bases outside the gene matches. The germline gives CDR1 SGHAT, CDR2 FQNNGV. The CDR3: CASSFLAGDRYTGELFF. The DNA for the CDR3 is TGTGCCAGCAGCTTTCTAGCGGGAGATCGGTACACCGGGGAGCTGTTTTTT.

This chain links TRBV7-2 with TRBJ1-6; D unresolved. The CDR3 sequence is 13 residues long. V was pared by 7 bases and J by 9 bases, with 13 bases between. The germline V gene encodes CDR1 SGHTA and CDR2 FQGNSA. CDR3 sequence (DNA): TGTGCCAGCAAATGGAAATTACGTTCACCCCTCCACTTT. Its protein is CASKWKLRSPLHF.

The gene calls are TRBV10-1 and TRBJ2-2; D unclear. Trimming cost V 0 bases and J 6 bases, with 8 bases left between them. The germline gives CDR1 WNHNN, CDR2 SYGVQD (reference sequence). This CDR3 is 14 amino acids long. The DNA for the CDR3 is TGCGCCAGCAGTGAGTCTCGCCTAGCCGGGGAGCTGTTTTTT. It specifies CASSESRLAGELFF.

The chain carries TRBV19 and TRBJ2-7; D is perhaps TRBD1 (6 bases). V was clipped by 6 bases and J by 2 bases, with 11 bases between them. This CDR3 is 13 amino acids long. Germline CDR1 is LNHDA and CDR2 is SQIVND (reference sequence). CDR3 residues: CASRQGIAYEQYF. The CDR3 nucleotides are TGTGCCAGTAGACAGGGAATAGCCTACGAGCAGTACTTC.

CDR3 sequence: CASSQADNYGYTF. As DNA, the CDR3 is TGTGCCAGCAGCCAAGCAGATAACTATGGCTACACCTTC. The V gene is TRBV3-1, the J gene TRBJ1-2; D is ambiguous. Germline-derived CDR1 and CDR2 are LGHDT and YNNKEL (reference sequence). This CDR3 is 13 amino acids long. The V and J ends lost 1 base and 1 base respectively, with 4 bases between them.

This clonotype was observed a handful of times. V and J are TRBV24-1 and TRBJ2-3, with D unclear. Trimming stripped 5 bases from V and 2 bases from J, with 4 bases between. The CDR3 is made up of 12 amino acids. In germline, CDR1 is KGHDR, CDR2 SFDVKD. Written as DNA, the CDR3 is TGTGCCACCAGTGTCTCCACAGATACGCAGTATTTT. Protein product: CATSVSTDTQYF.

The chain joins TRBV7-9 to TRBJ2-5, with D uncertain. The CDR3 contains 14 residues. V lost 6 bases to trimming and J lost 1 base, with 12 bases between them. Germline V gene data show CDR1 as SEHNR and CDR2 as FQNEAQ (reference sequence). The CDR3 DNA reads as TGTGCCAGCAGAGCAGTCGGCTCCCAAGAGACCCAGTACTTC. Amino acids: CASRAVGSQETQYF. The variable domain in full, with the rest retrieved from reference TRBV7-9 and TRBJ2-5, is DTGVSQNPRHKITKRGQNVTFRCDPISEHNRLYWYRQTLGQGPEFLTYFQNEAQLEKSRLLSDRFSAERPKGSFSTLEIQRTEQGDSAMYLCASRAVGSQETQYFGPGTRLLVL.

For this clonotype: With a much larger clone just one base away, this may be a read error. This chain uses TRBV19 with TRBJ1-3; D perhaps matches TRBD1 (6 bases). Germline CDR1 LNHDA, CDR2 SQIVND (reference sequence). Trimming removed 6 bases at V and 8 bases at J, with 14 bases between. This CDR3 region has 13 residues. CDR3 nucleotide sequence: TGTGCCAGTAGAGGGACATTCGGAGACACCATATATTTT. This codes for CASRGTFGDTIYF.